This is a list of T cell receptor beta chains from one sample in a study of OX40 agonist ivuxolimab in advanced cancers. Sequenced by immunoSEQ multiplex PCR; TCRdb stores in-frame clones only, minus some. The data hold approximately 69,000 clones, with 84% observed a single time. Specimen: CD4+ or CD8+ T cells sorted from blood, collected in a trial of the OX40 agonist ivuxolimab. The receptors originated from an adult with an advanced solid tumor such as melanoma, head and neck, liver or kidney cancer. Both conserved end residues are part of each CDR3. D genes are given only for firm matches. Clone size appears in some rows only: once, few, many, or a class for an expanded clone.

TRBV5-5	.	TRBJ2-7	.	TGTGCCAGCAGCTTGGGGACCGGCAGAGAATACGAGCAGTACTTC	CASSLGTGREYEQYF
TRBV7-2	.	TRBJ2-3	TRBD1	TGTGCCAGCAGCTTCCAGGGGGTTAGCACAGATACGCAGTATTTT	CASSFQGVSTDTQYF
TRBV2	.	TRBJ1-2	.	TGTGCCAGCAAAGTCAGGAATGGCAACTATGGCTACACCTTC	CASKVRNGNYGYTF
TRBV28	few	TRBJ1-5	.	TGTGCCAGCAGCCCTTCGGGAGAGGGCTTGAGTCAGCCCCAGCATTTT	CASSPSGEGLSQPQHF
TRBV14	.	TRBJ1-1	.	TGTGCCAGCAGCCAAGGACACAACACTAAAGCTTTCTTT	CASSQGHNTKAFF
TRBV2	.	TRBJ1-5	TRBD1	TGTGCCAGCAGTGTGACAGGGGGGGCGCGTCGCAATCAGCCCCAGCATTTT	CASSVTGGARRNQPQHF
TRBV7-9	.	TRBJ1-3	.	TGTGCCAGCAGCTTAAGGCTGAGCTCTGGAAACACCATATATTTT	CASSLRLSSGNTIYF
TRBV6-5	.	TRBJ2-7	.	TGTGCCAGCAGTTTATTGCCAAGCGAAACATACGAGCAGTACTTC	CASSLLPSETYEQYF
TRBV4-1	.	TRBJ2-1	TRBD1	TGCGCCAGCAGCCTCCGGGACAGGGGATTCAATGAGCAGTTCTTC	CASSLRDRGFNEQFF
TRBV10-3	.	TRBJ1-2	.	TGTGCCATCAGTGATGAAACCGCTCGGGGCTACACCTTC	CAISDETARGYTF
TRBV9	.	TRBJ2-3	.	TGTGCCAGCTCGTTGTCTAGCGAAGCAGATACGCAGTATTTT	CASSLSSEADTQYF
TRBV6-5	.	TRBJ1-3	.	TGTGCCAGCAGTTACGGGGAAGCTGGAAACACCATATATTTT	CASSYGEAGNTIYF
TRBV29-1	.	TRBJ2-5	.	TGCAGCGTTGAGAAACCCGGAGCTCCAACCCAGTACTTC	CSVEKPGAPTQYF
TRBV27	.	TRBJ1-4	.	TGTGCCAGCAGTCCGACAGAGATTAATGAAAAACTGTTTTTT	CASSPTEINEKLFF
TRBV2	many	TRBJ2-7	TRBD1	TGTGCCAGCGGGTTAGGGGGCAGCTCCTACGAGCAGTACTTC	CASGLGGSSYEQYF
TRBV4-1	.	TRBJ2-3	TRBD2	TGCGCCAGCAGCCAGGACTCGAGCGGGGTTAGCACAGATACGCAGTATTTT	CASSQDSSGVSTDTQYF
TRBV7-3	.	TRBJ2-5	.	TGTGCCAGCAGCTTAAATGCCCAAGAGACCCAGTACTTC	CASSLNAQETQYF
TRBV28	.	TRBJ2-1	.	TGTGCCAGCAGTCCCATGGGAGGAAGCTCCTACAATGAGCAGTTCTTC	CASSPMGGSSYNEQFF
TRBV19	.	TRBJ1-1	.	TGTGCCAGTAGGACACATGGACAGTTGAACACTGAAGCTTTCTTT	CASRTHGQLNTEAFF
TRBV5-5	.	TRBJ1-3	TRBD1	TGTGCCAGCAGCCGACAGGGGAGGATTGGAAACACCATATATTTT	CASSRQGRIGNTIYF
TRBV18	.	TRBJ1-6	.	TGTGCCAGCTCACCAGGGGCAGGGACGGATTCACCCCTCCACTTT	CASSPGAGTDSPLHF
TRBV6-5	.	TRBJ2-7	.	TGTGCCAGCAGTTACTCGGGGGAGGACTACGAGCAGTACTTC	CASSYSGEDYEQYF
TRBV9	.	TRBJ2-3	TRBD2	TGTGCCAGCAGCGCCCAAATTGGTCTAGCGGGGGGCACAGATACGCAGTATTTT	CASSAQIGLAGGTDTQYF